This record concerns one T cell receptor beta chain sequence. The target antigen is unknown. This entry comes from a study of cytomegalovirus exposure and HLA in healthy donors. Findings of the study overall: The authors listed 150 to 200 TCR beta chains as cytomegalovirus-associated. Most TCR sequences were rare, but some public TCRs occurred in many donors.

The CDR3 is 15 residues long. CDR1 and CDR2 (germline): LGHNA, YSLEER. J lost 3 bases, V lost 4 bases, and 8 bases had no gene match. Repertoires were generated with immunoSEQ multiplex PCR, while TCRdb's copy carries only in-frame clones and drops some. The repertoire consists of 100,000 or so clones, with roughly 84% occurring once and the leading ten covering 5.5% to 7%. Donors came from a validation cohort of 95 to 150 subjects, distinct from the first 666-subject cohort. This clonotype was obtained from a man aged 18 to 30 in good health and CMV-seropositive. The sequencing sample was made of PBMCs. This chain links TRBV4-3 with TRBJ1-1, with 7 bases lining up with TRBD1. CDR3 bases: TGCGCCAGCAGCCGAGACAGGGCGGGGGACACTGAAGCTTTCTTT. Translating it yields CASSRDRAGDTEAFF.